Below, 4 T cell receptor beta chains from the same sample are listed, as sequenced in a study of T cell responses to AZD1222 COVID-19 vaccine. Clones were read by immunoSEQ multiplex PCR, and TCRdb kept only the in-frame ones, dropping some. The table lists 150,000 to 200,000 clones, roughly 92% of them singletons. The specimen was peripheral blood, collected 28 days after the second dose of the MenACWY control vaccine. Receptors originate from an adult who received the MenACWY meningococcal vaccine as a control.

This clone has just one count. The rearrangement links TRBV7-3 to TRBJ2-7; 9 nucleotides align to TRBD1. CDR1 and CDR2 from the germline V gene are SGHTA and FQGTGA. The CDR3 has 16 residues. After removal of 5 bases from V and 2 bases from J, the junction contained 10 bases not matched to a gene. Here the CDR3 DNA reads TGTGCCAGCAGCCCCCGTGCGGGACAGGGTACCTACGAGCAGTACTTC. This gives the protein CASSPRAGQGTYEQYF.

CDR3 nucleotides: TGTGCCAGCAGCGTAGACTACTCCTACGAGCAGTACTTC. This gives the protein CASSVDYSYEQYF. The chain is built from TRBV9 and TRBJ2-7; D gene ambiguous. Germline values: CDR1 SGDLS, CDR2 YYNGEE. The V end lost 0 bases, the J end lost 0 bases, and 4 bases lay between the germline ends. This CDR3 region has 13 residues.

The chain is built from TRBV6-2 or TRBV6-3 and TRBJ2-1; the match to TRBD2 covers 9 bases. This CDR3 comprises 14 residues. V lost 2 bases and J lost 6; bases outside the gene matches: 2. The germline V gene encodes CDR1 MNHEY and CDR2 SVGEGT. The CDR3 coding sequence is TGTGCCAGCAGTTACAGCGGGAGGATCAATGAGCAGTTCTTC. Translated: CASSYSGRINEQFF.

This clone was seen only once. The chain links TRBV6-5 to TRBJ2-5; 7 bases map to TRBD2. The CDR3 totals 15 residues. The V gene's germline CDR1 is MNHEY and CDR2 SVGAGI. The V segment lost 7 bases and the J segment 5 bases; nucleotides outside the gene matches: 13. The chain's CDR3 is CASTDSAGEWETQYF. CDR3 bases: TGTGCCAGCACCGACAGTGCGGGAGAGTGGGAGACCCAGTACTTC.